The 16 T cell receptor beta chains listed next were all sequenced from one sample in a study of T cell changes during pregnancy in multiple sclerosis. The table came from immunoSEQ multiplex PCR; TCRdb's copy has only in-frame clones and leaves some out. There are about 100,000 clones in the sample; more than 80% occur only once, and around 1.2% lies in the top ten. The sample here was peripheral blood, taken in the second trimester of pregnancy. The receptors stem from a female donor with multiple sclerosis, enrolled in a pregnancy study.

With regard to this clone: One end of the junction varies from germline; a read error may be responsible. The rearrangement joins TRBV6-1 to TRBJ1-5, with TRBD1 as a possible D gene (5 bases). Looked up from germline, CDR1 is MNHNS and CDR2 is SASEGT. CDR3 length: 15 amino acids. CDR3 coding DNA: TGTGCCAGCCGTGACGACAAGGGGAGGTATCAGCCCCAGCATTTT. It encodes CASRDDKGRYQPQHF.

This chain links TRBV11-2 with TRBJ2-1, with 13 positions matching TRBD2. The J segment lost 6 bases and the V segment lost 6 bases, leaving 11 bases of the junction unmatched. The CDR3 runs 17 residues. Germline loops: CDR1 SGHAT, CDR2 FQNNGV. CDR3 sequence reads: CASSPSPTSGGRNEQFF. For the CDR3, the DNA is TGTGCCAGCAGTCCCAGCCCGACTAGCGGGGGGCGCAATGAGCAGTTCTTC.

The chain carries TRBV18 and TRBJ1-1; D not resolved. Trimming stripped 1 base from V and 7 bases from J, with 10 bases between. The CDR3 contains 13 residues. The germline V gene has CDR1 KGHSH and CDR2 LQKENI. CDR3 DNA sequence: TGTGCCAGCTCACCACAGTCGGCGGGTGAAGCTTTCTTT. Protein: CASSPQSAGEAFF.

J is TRBJ2-5 and V is TRBV5-4; a weak D match, TRBD2 (7 bases). The CDR3 has 15 amino acids. Trimming took 0 bases from V and 5 from J, leaving 14 bases between them. The V gene's germline CDR1 is SGHNT and CDR2 YYREEE (reference sequence). Here the CDR3 DNA reads TGTGCCAGCAGCTTGGGACCACAGGGAGGGGAGACCCAGTACTTC. The encoded protein is CASSLGPQGGETQYF.

The chain combines TRBV19 with TRBJ1-1; 7 positions agree with TRBD1. This CDR3 has 15 amino acids. Trimming took 0 bases from V and 4 from J; bases not matched to a gene: 5. The germline V gene has CDR1 LNHDA and CDR2 SQIVND (reference sequence). The CDR3 is CASSIDHRGSTEAFF. The CDR3 coding sequence is TGTGCCAGTAGTATAGATCACAGGGGTTCCACTGAAGCTTTCTTT. Full variable domain (missing parts from reference TRBV19 and TRBJ1-1): DGGITQSPKYLFRKEGQNVTLSCEQNLNHDAMYWYRQDPGQGLRLIYYSQIVNDFQKGDIAEGYSVSREKKESFPLTVTSAQKNPTAFYLCASSIDHRGSTEAFFGQGTRLTVV.

V gene TRBV15 combines with J gene TRBJ2-7; 7 bases are a match to TRBD1. The germline gives CDR1 LNHNV, CDR2 YYDKDF (reference sequence). CDR3 length: 13 residues. V lost 6 bases to trimming and J lost 2 bases; unmatched junction nucleotides: 4. The CDR3 region is CATSEGAPYEQYF. DNA for the CDR3: TGTGCCACCAGTGAGGGGGCCCCCTACGAGCAGTACTTC. The variable domain in full, with the rest retrieved from reference TRBV15 and TRBJ2-7, is DAMVIQNPRYQVTQFGKPVTLSCSQTLNHNVMYWYQQKSSQAPKLLFHYYDKDFNNEADTPDNFQSRRPNTSFCFLDIRSPGLGDTAMYLCATSEGAPYEQYFGPGTRLTVT.

V is TRBV18 and J is TRBJ1-2; no clear D. CDR3 length: 15 residues. Looked up from germline, CDR1 is KGHSH and CDR2 is LQKENI. Trimming cost V 1 base and J 4 bases, with 13 bases left between them. The CDR3 region is CASSPLDQVPYGYTF. The CDR3 bases are TGTGCCAGCTCACCACTCGATCAGGTTCCCTATGGCTACACCTTC.

This sequence joins TRBV11-1 and TRBJ2-7; D is unclear. Germline V CDR1 and CDR2: SGHAT, FQDESV (reference sequence). Trimming removed 5 bases from V and 6 bases from J, with 14 bases in between. The CDR3 extends over 13 amino acids. CDR3 sequence: CASSTPISGEQYF. The CDR3 bases are TGTGCCAGCAGCACCCCCATTTCCGGCGAGCAGTACTTC.

V usage is TRBV27 and J usage is TRBJ1-3, with 9 bases fitting TRBD1. This CDR3 has 13 residues. V was pared by 5 bases and J by 11 bases, with 7 bases of the junction left unmatched. In germline, CDR1 is MNHEY, CDR2 SMNVEV (reference sequence). This chain's CDR3 is CASSGSGDRAIYF. The CDR3 DNA follows: TGTGCCAGCAGTGGATCGGGGGACAGGGCCATATATTTT.

The CDR3 DNA is TGTGCCAGCAGTGAGCGTGACGGCATAAACATTCAGTACTTC. It codes for CASSERDGINIQYF. V is TRBV28 and J is TRBJ2-4; no firm D call. V was pared by 5 bases and J by 6 bases, with 14 bases between. The CDR3 extends over 14 amino acids. CDR1 MDHEN and CDR2 SYDVKM come from the germline V gene.

The chain has TRBV5-4 and TRBJ1-1; a weak D match, TRBD1 (5 bases). The CDR3 extends over 15 amino acids. Germline CDR1 reads SGHNT; CDR2 reads YYREEE (reference sequence). Trimming stripped 0 bases from V and 1 base from J, with 10 bases between. In nucleotides, the CDR3 is TGTGCCAGCAGCTTGGGACAGATCCAGAACACTGAAGCTTTCTTT. It translates to CASSLGQIQNTEAFF.

V gene TRBV6-5 combines with J gene TRBJ1-4, with D unclear. The germline gives CDR1 MNHEY, CDR2 SVGAGI. The CDR3 covers 14 residues. V was trimmed by 1 base and J by 2 bases, leaving 5 bases between them. The CDR3 spells CASSYWRTNEKLFF. CDR3 sequence (DNA): TGTGCCAGCAGTTACTGGCGGACTAATGAAAAACTGTTTTTT.

The genes are TRBV4-1 and TRBJ2-2; 8 bases line up with TRBD1. V lost 4 bases, J lost 10 bases, and 23 bases stayed unmatched. The CDR3 has 19 residues. Germline V gene sequence: CDR1 MGHRA, CDR2 YSYEKL. The DNA for the CDR3 is TGCGCCAGCAGCCGCCCACTAGGCTCCGGGACAGGCATGTCGTTGGAGCTGTTTTTT. It encodes CASSRPLGSGTGMSLELFF.

The chain carries TRBV6-5 and TRBJ1-2, with a possible D match to TRBD1 (6 bases). This CDR3 comprises 14 residues. V was trimmed by 8 bases and J by 2 bases, leaving 15 bases between them. Germline V CDR1 and CDR2: MNHEY, SVGAGI. The chain's CDR3 is CASGGPGHNYGYTF. CDR3 nucleotides: TGTGCCAGCGGGGGACCGGGACACAACTATGGCTACACCTTC.

The gene calls are TRBV5-4 and TRBJ2-7; 8 bases agree with TRBD1. V lost 5 bases and J lost 2; bases outside the gene matches: 6. There are 14 residues in the CDR3. Germline CDR1 SGHNT, CDR2 YYREEE (reference sequence). As DNA, the CDR3 is TGTGCCAGCAGACTACAGGGGGGCGCCTACGAGCAGTACTTC. Residues: CASRLQGGAYEQYF.

The chain recombines TRBV30 with TRBJ1-5, with TRBD1 as a possible D gene (6 bases). Trimming left V 4 bases short and J 4 bases short, with 14 bases between. This CDR3 has 14 residues. Germline lookup yields CDR1 GTSNPN and CDR2 SVGIG (reference sequence). The CDR3 sequence: CAWTPGALNQPQHF. CDR3 DNA sequence: TGTGCCTGGACCCCAGGGGCCTTAAATCAGCCCCAGCATTTT.